The sequence of this T cell receptor (beta chain) was determined in a study of T cells in Graves' hyperthyroidism and ophthalmopathy. Regarding the study as a whole: Through a model of 13 V-J features, ophthalmopathy was separated from stable hyperthyroidism.

Trimming cost V 3 bases and J 2 bases, with 16 bases left between them. CDR3 length equals 15 residues. Per the germline V gene, CDR1 is DFQATT and CDR2 is SNEGSKA (reference sequence). Amplification of TCR beta CDR3 regions was performed using RNA transcripts as template. When the TCR CDR3 underwent first-round RT-PCR, the HTBI primer set was used. TCRdb ran MiXCR on the multiplex PCR reads and lists one entry per CDR3 protein. The table shows roughly 600,000 distinct CDR3 sequences, with roughly 15% occurring only once. This clonotype was found many times. No antigen is known for it. The origin of this receptor is a woman aged 45 to 65 with Graves' ophthalmopathy. The chain joins TRBV20-1 to TRBJ2-5, with a weak D call TRBD2 (5 bases). The sample consisted of blood. The CDR3 spells CSASIASSPQETQYF. As DNA, the CDR3 is TGCAGTGCTAGTATCGCTAGCTCCCCACAAGAGACCCAGTACTTC.